What follows describes a single T cell receptor (beta chain). The sample comes from a study of blood T cell repertoires in COVID-19. Study-level information: There were acute and convalescent COVID-19 samples, and they came from the United States, Italy and Spain. From T cells, B-cell-depleted T cells, or PBMCs came the material, which was cDNA or gDNA.

V lost 3 bases, J lost 5 bases, and 8 bases stayed unmatched. Germline-derived CDR1 and CDR2 are SGHTA and FQGNSA. This CDR3 has 16 amino acids. In the source study's methods: From reference gene primer amplification, estimates of nucleated cell counts were derived. Profiled with immunoSEQ multiplex PCR; TCRdb holds only in-frame clones, not every one. The DNA was the basis for D and trimming; V, J and clone size are from that table. The sample records 70,000 to 85,000 clones, 70% to 90% being singletons. This TCR came from a woman of 80 years or more in a cohort sampled during active or convalescent COVID-19. Sequenced input: peripheral blood. J is TRBJ2-5 and V is TRBV7-2; 11 bases fit TRBD2. The CDR3 spells CASSFNRLAGTETQYF. DNA of the CDR3: TGTGCCAGCAGCTTTAATCGACTAGCGGGGACGGAGACCCAGTACTTC.